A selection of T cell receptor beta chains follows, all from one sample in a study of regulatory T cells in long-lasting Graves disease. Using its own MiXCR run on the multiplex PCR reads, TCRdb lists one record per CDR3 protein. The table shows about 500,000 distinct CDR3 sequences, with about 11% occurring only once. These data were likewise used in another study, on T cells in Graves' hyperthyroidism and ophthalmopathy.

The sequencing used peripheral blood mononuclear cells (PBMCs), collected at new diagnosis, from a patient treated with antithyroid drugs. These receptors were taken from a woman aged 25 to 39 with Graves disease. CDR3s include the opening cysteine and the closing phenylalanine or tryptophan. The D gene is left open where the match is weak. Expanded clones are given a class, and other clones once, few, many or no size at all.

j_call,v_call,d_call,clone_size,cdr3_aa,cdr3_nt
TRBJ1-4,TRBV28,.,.,CASSSFRGGKEKLFF,TGTGCCAGCAGCTCATTTCGAGGGGGAAAAGAAAAACTGTTTTTT
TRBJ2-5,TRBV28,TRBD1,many,CASSSTGTAYQETQYF,TGTGCCAGCAGTTCGACCGGGACAGCGTACCAAGAGACCCAGTACTTC
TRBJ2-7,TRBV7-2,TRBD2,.,CASSLVWGVAGNYEQYF,TGTGCCAGCAGCTTAGTCTGGGGGGTAGCGGGGAACTACGAGCAGTACTTC
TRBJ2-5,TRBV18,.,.,CASSPPHGPPGKTQYF,TGTGCCAGCTCACCACCGCACGGACCCCCCGGAAAGACCCAGTACTTC
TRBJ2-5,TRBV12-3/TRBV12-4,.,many,CASSEKETQYF,TGTGCCAGCTCGGAGAAAGAGACCCAGTACTTC
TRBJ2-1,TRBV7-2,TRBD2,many,CASSFKGLAGEHEQFF,TGTGCCAGCAGCTTTAAGGGACTAGCGGGAGAACATGAGCAGTTCTTC
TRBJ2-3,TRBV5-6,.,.,CASSWGTAHPTSTDTQYF,TGTGCCAGCAGCTGGGGAACAGCCCACCCTACTAGCACAGATACGCAGTATTTT
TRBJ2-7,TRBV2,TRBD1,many,CASSVQGAIPYEQYF,TGTGCCAGCAGTGTACAGGGGGCTATACCCTACGAGCAGTACTTC
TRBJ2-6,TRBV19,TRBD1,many,CASSWDSSGANVLTF,TGTGCCAGCAGTTGGGACAGCTCTGGGGCCAACGTCCTGACTTTC
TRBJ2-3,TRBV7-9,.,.,CASSDRISTDTQYF,TGTGCCAGCAGCGACAGGATTTCCACAGATACGCAGTATTTT
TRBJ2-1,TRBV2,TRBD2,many,CASTGLAGGGCNEQFF,TGTGCCAGCACGGGACTAGCGGGAGGGGGCTGCAATGAGCAGTTCTTC
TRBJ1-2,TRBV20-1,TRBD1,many,CSARAGTGGIYGYTF,TGCAGTGCTAGAGCCGGGACAGGGGGGATCTATGGCTACACCTTC
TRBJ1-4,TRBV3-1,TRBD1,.,CASSPGQSNEKLFF,TGTGCCAGCAGTCCGGGACAGTCTAATGAAAAACTGTTTTTT
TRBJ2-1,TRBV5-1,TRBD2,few,CASSFSGRWDEQFF,TGCGCCAGCAGCTTCAGCGGGAGATGGGATGAGCAGTTCTTC
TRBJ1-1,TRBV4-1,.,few,CASSPPVVGRNTEAFF,TGCGCCAGCAGCCCCCCGGTCGTCGGTAGGAACACTGAAGCTTTCTTT
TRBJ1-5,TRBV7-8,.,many,CASSFHTLRRGGQPQHF,TGTGCCAGCAGCTTCCATACCCTACGCAGGGGAGGCCAGCCCCAGCATTTT
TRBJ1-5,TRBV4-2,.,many,CASSQVGQGGSNQPQHF,TGTGCCAGCAGCCAAGTCGGGCAGGGCGGGAGCAATCAGCCCCAGCATTTT
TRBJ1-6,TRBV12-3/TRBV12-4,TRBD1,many,CASSLAGQASSPLHF,TGTGCCAGCAGTTTAGCGGGACAGGCCAGTTCACCCCTCCACTTT
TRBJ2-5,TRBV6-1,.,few,CASRDFGGQETQYF,TGTGCCAGCAGGGACTTCGGAGGACAAGAGACCCAGTACTTC
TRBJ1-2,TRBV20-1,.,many,CSARDRRGFEGYTF,TGCAGTGCTAGAGATCGTAGGGGGTTCGAGGGCTACACCTTC
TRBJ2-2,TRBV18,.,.,CASSPTENTGELFF,TGTGCCAGCTCACCTACGGAGAACACCGGGGAGCTGTTTTTT
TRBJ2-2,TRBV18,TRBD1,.,CASSPRTGGLGELFF,TGTGCCAGCTCACCACGGACAGGGGGCCTCGGGGAGCTGTTTTTT
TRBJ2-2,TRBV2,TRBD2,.,CASSRPGGYTGELFF,TGTGCCAGCAGTAGACCGGGAGGATACACCGGGGAGCTGTTTTTT
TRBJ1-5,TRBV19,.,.,CASSILSSPQHF,TGTGCCAGTAGTATATTATCCTCGCCCCAGCATTTT
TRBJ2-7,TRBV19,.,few,CASSSQRRGTAGEQYF,TGTGCCAGTAGTAGCCAACGGCGGGGAACCGCTGGGGAGCAGTACTTC
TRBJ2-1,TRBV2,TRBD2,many,CASSEFPGRALNEQFF,TGTGCCAGCAGTGAGTTTCCCGGGAGGGCCTTGAATGAGCAGTTCTTC
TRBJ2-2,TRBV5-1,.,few,CASSLGTKGTGELFF,TGCGCCAGCAGCTTAGGGACAAAGGGCACCGGGGAGCTGTTTTTT
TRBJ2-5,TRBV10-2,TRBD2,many,CASRSGSALLYQETQYF,TGCGCCAGCCGTAGCGGGAGTGCCTTATTGTACCAAGAGACCCAGTACTTC